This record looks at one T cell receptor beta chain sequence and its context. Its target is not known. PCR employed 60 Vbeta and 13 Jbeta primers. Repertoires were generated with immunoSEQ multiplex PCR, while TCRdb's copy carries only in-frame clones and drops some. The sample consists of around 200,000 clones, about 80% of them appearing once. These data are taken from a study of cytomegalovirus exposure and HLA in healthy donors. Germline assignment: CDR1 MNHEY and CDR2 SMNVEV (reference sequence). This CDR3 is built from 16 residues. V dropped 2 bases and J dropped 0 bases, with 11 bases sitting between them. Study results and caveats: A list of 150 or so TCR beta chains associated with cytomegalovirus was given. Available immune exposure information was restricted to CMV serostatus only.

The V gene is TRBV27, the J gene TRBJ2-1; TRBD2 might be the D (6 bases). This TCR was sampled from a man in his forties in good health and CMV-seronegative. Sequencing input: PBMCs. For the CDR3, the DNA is TGTGCCAGCAGTTTAAGGCGGGGAACCTCCTACAATGAGCAGTTCTTC. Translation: CASSLRRGTSYNEQFF.